This T cell receptor beta chain comes out of a study of OX40 agonist ivuxolimab in advanced cancers. Study-wide context: Intravenous ivuxolimab was administered to patients every 2 weeks at 0.01 to 10 mg/kg. Treatment received earlier with anti-PD-1, anti-PD-L1 or anti-CTLA-4 agents was allowed, and approximately 44% had some.

The CDR3 consists of 11 residues. The V gene lost 9 bases and the J gene lost 3 bases, with 9 bases spanning the gap. Germline V gives CDR1 MDHEN, CDR2 SYDVKM. With regard to this clone: Its cognate antigen is unknown.

Notes on the study in general: Both blood CD4+ and CD8+ T cells showed clonal growth by week 6 at 0.1 to 3.0 mg/kg.

Assay used: immunoSEQ multiplex PCR; TCRdb lists only in-frame clones, some missing. This sample yields about 64,000 clones, of which 80% to 90% are seen a single time; 14% belongs to the top ten. This TCR derives from an adult with an advanced solid tumor such as melanoma, head and neck, liver or kidney cancer. The source material was CD4+ or CD8+ T cells sorted from blood, sampled in a trial of the OX40 agonist ivuxolimab. The J gene is TRBJ2-7, the V gene TRBV28; D ambiguous. Here the CDR3 reads CASTEGYEQYF. The CDR3 DNA sequence: TGTGCCAGTACAGAAGGCTACGAGCAGTACTTC. The whole variable domain, filled in from reference TRBV28 and TRBJ2-7, reads DVKVTQSSRYLVKRTGEKVFLECVQDMDHENMFWYRQDPGLGLRLIYFSYDVKMKEKGDIPEGYSVSREKKERFSLILESASTNQTSMYLCASTEGYEQYFGPGTRLTVT.